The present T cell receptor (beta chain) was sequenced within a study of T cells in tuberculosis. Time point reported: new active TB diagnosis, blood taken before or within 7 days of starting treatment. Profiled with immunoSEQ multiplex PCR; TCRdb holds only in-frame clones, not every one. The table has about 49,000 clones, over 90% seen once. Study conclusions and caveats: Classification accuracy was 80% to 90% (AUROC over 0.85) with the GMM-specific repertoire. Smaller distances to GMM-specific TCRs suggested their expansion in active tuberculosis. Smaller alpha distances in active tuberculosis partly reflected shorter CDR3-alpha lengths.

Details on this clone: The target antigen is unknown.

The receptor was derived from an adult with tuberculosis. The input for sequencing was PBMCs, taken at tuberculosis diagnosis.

CDR3 in DNA: TGTGCCAGCAGCGATACTCCGGTATTGAGCACCTATAATTCACCCCTCCACTTT. Encoded protein: CASSDTPVLSTYNSPLHF. The chain links TRBV11-2 to TRBJ1-6; D gene unclear. Per germline, CDR1 SGHAT and CDR2 FQNNGV. The CDR3 runs 18 residues. V shed 5 bases and J shed 2 bases, with 19 bases lying between them.